The next 23 T cell receptor beta chains were all read from a single sample in a study of blood T cell repertoires in COVID-19. Some clones are missing from TCRdb's copy, which holds only in-frame ones; the method was immunoSEQ multiplex PCR. The sample has about 15,000 clones; 65% to 90% are singletons. Sequencing was done on a sample of peripheral blood. The source of these receptors is a woman in her forties or fifties with active or convalescent COVID-19.

The V and J genes are TRBV3-1 (or the pseudogene TRBV3-2) and TRBJ2-3; tentative D call: TRBD2 (5 bases). V shed 0 bases and J shed 1 base, with 8 bases lying between them. Germline CDR1 and CDR2: LGHDT and YNNKEL (reference sequence). The CDR3 extends over 15 amino acids. CDR3 DNA: TGTGCCAGCAGCCAAGATGCGCGGGGCACAGATACGCAGTATTTT. Residues: CASSQDARGTDTQYF.

J is TRBJ2-3 and V is TRBV5-1, with TRBD2 matching over 8 bases. Germline CDR1 reads SGHRS; CDR2 reads YFSETQ. J gave up 0 bases and V 0 bases, and 6 bases lay outside the gene matches. The CDR3 extends over 17 amino acids. CDR3 loop: CASSLETSASSTDTQYF. For the CDR3, the DNA is TGCGCCAGCAGCTTGGAGACTAGCGCGTCTAGCACAGATACGCAGTATTTT.

This clone has just a few counts. This chain links TRBV18 with TRBJ1-5, with D perhaps matching TRBD1 (5 bases). Germline V gene lookup returns CDR1 KGHSH and CDR2 LQKENI. The CDR3 is made up of 16 amino acids. Trimming removed 3 bases from V and 1 base from J, with 13 bases in between. The CDR3 sequence: CASSPSTARSNQPQHF. The CDR3 DNA reads as TGTGCCAGCTCACCGTCGACAGCACGGAGCAATCAGCCCCAGCATTTT.

The chain carries TRBV25-1 and TRBJ2-7; possible D gene TRBD2, 6 bases. Trimming removed 1 base at V and 3 bases at J, with 7 bases between. The CDR3 contains 13 residues. The germline gives CDR1 MGHDK, CDR2 SYGVNS. The chain's CDR3 is CASSEWGGYEQYF. CDR3 in DNA: TGTGCCAGCAGTGAATGGGGAGGCTACGAGCAGTACTTC.

The J gene is TRBJ2-1, the V gene TRBV7-2, with D possibly matching TRBD2 (5 bases). CDR3 length: 16 residues. CDR1 SGHTA and CDR2 FQGNSA come from the germline V gene. V was trimmed by 4 bases and J by 6 bases, leaving 19 bases between them. The CDR3 spells CASSYPPGSFANEQFF. Written as DNA, the CDR3 is TGTGCCAGCAGCTACCCCCCGGGATCCTTTGCCAATGAGCAGTTCTTC. Full variable domain (remainder filled in from reference TRBV7-2 and TRBJ2-1): GAGVSQSPSNKVTEKGKDVELRCDPISGHTALYWYRQSLGQGLEFLIYFQGNSAPDKSGLPSDRFSAERTGGSVSTLTIQRTQQEDSAVYLCASSYPPGSFANEQFFGPGTRLTVL.

The chain employs TRBV11-2 and TRBJ2-7; TRBD2 agrees at 9 bases. With V trimmed by 2 bases and J by 4 bases, 12 bases remained unmatched. This CDR3 is 17 amino acids long. CDR1 and CDR2 (germline): SGHAT, FQNNGV. CDR3 DNA: TGTGCCAGCAGCTTAACTTTTTTGGCTAGCGGGGTTTACGAGCAGTACTTC. Encoded protein: CASSLTFLASGVYEQYF.

The genes are TRBV4-1 and TRBJ2-7; TRBD2 might be the D (5 bases). In germline, CDR1 is MGHRA, CDR2 YSYEKL. The CDR3 contains 13 residues. V dropped 2 bases and J dropped 3 bases, with 8 bases sitting between them. CDR3 amino acids: CASSQIEGYEQYF. CDR3 nucleotide sequence: TGCGCCAGCAGCCAAATAGAGGGCTACGAGCAGTACTTC.

The gene calls are TRBV6-1 and TRBJ2-7; 8 bases are a match to TRBD2. With 2 bases clipped from V and 1 base from J, the junction kept 7 bases outside the gene matches. The germline gives CDR1 MNHNS, CDR2 SASEGT. This CDR3 is built from 16 residues. The CDR3 protein is CASSEMAREASYEQYF. The CDR3 nucleotides are TGTGCCAGCAGTGAAATGGCGCGGGAGGCTTCCTACGAGCAGTACTTC.

The genes are TRBV27 and TRBJ2-1; D not resolved. The germline V gene has CDR1 MNHEY and CDR2 SMNVEV (reference sequence). Deletions cut 5 bases from V and 5 bases from J, with 10 bases between. The CDR3 length is 13 residues. The CDR3 region is CASSPTSDNEQFF. The CDR3 DNA reads as TGTGCCAGCAGTCCCACAAGCGACAATGAGCAGTTCTTC.

The chain joins TRBV5-6 to TRBJ1-1; D gene uncertain. V dropped 5 bases and J dropped 3 bases, with 8 bases sitting between them. The CDR3 has 12 residues. Germline assignment: CDR1 SGHDT and CDR2 YYEEEE. CDR3 loop: CASRYLHTEAFF. The CDR3 DNA sequence: TGTGCCAGCAGATATCTCCACACTGAAGCTTTCTTT.

V usage is TRBV5-5 and J usage is TRBJ2-7; 8 bases line up with TRBD1. This CDR3 is built from 14 residues. Germline loops: CDR1 SGHKS, CDR2 YYEKEE (reference sequence). The trim removed 4 bases at V and 3 bases at J, leaving 6 bases unmatched. In nucleotides, the CDR3 is TGTGCCAGCAGCCGAGGACAGGGTAACTACGAGCAGTACTTC. Translation: CASSRGQGNYEQYF.

This clone was seen once. J is TRBJ1-1 and V is TRBV24-1, with 12 nucleotides matching TRBD1. J lost 5 bases, V lost 4 bases, and 10 bases had no gene match. CDR3 length: 17 amino acids. The germline V gene encodes CDR1 KGHDR and CDR2 SFDVKD. CDR3: CATSEPPWDRGLTEAFF. The CDR3 nucleotides read TGTGCCACCAGTGAGCCTCCTTGGGACAGGGGGCTTACTGAAGCTTTCTTT.

The rearrangement links TRBV2 to TRBJ1-5; weak D call: TRBD1 (6 bases). Trimming took off 1 base at V and 0 bases at J, with 7 bases between the two ends. The germline CDR1 and CDR2 sequences are SNHLY and FYNNEI. This CDR3 spans 15 amino acids. The CDR3: CASSEGQVSNQPQHF. In nucleotides, the CDR3 is TGTGCCAGCAGTGAAGGACAGGTTAGCAATCAGCCCCAGCATTTT.

This clone was detected only once. CDR3 protein: CASSLRIRGEGYTF. Here the CDR3 DNA reads TGTGCCAGCAGCTTAAGGATCAGGGGTGAGGGCTACACCTTC. The chain uses TRBV7-6 and TRBJ1-2; D perhaps matches TRBD1 (6 bases). The CDR3 covers 14 residues. Trimming removed 2 bases from V and 8 bases from J, with 15 bases in between. Germline values: CDR1 SGHVS, CDR2 FNYEAQ. Full variable domain (missing parts from reference TRBV7-6 and TRBJ1-2): GAGVSQSPRYKVTKRGQDVALRCDPISGHVSLYWYRQALGQGPEFLTYFNYEAQQDKSGLPNDRFSAERPEGSISTLTIQRTEQRDSAMYRCASSLRIRGEGYTFGSGTRLTVV.

In regard to this clone: Other nucleotide sequences in the sample specify the same CDR3. The V and J genes are TRBV10-1 and TRBJ1-5, with a possible D match to TRBD1 (5 bases). The germline CDR1 and CDR2 sequences are WNHNN and SYGVQD (reference sequence). With 4 bases removed from V and 9 bases from J, the gap between germline ends came to 16 bases. CDR3 length: 14 residues. CDR3 coding DNA: TGCGCCAGCAGTGTGTCCGGGGGTGCGGGGCCCCAGCATTTT. This translates into CASSVSGGAGPQHF.

This clone has a single count. Here the CDR3 reads CASSFAGSYTDTQYF. CDR3 bases: TGTGCCAGCAGTTTCGCAGGGTCATATACAGATACGCAGTATTTT. V and J are TRBV28 and TRBJ2-3; tentative D call: TRBD1 (5 bases). V was trimmed by 3 bases and J by 3 bases, leaving 13 bases between them. Germline lookup yields CDR1 MDHEN and CDR2 SYDVKM. This CDR3 spans 15 amino acids.

The J gene is TRBJ1-6, the V gene TRBV7-9, with 7 bases fitting TRBD1. Unmatched junction bases numbered 9, after V lost 6 bases and J lost 7 bases. The CDR3 is made up of 15 amino acids. CDR1 is SEHNR, CDR2 FQNEAQ, per germline (reference sequence). Here the CDR3 DNA reads TGTGCCAGCAGGACAGCCGGGACAGAAAATTCACCCCTCCACTTT. Encoded protein: CASRTAGTENSPLHF.

The chain has TRBV29-1 and TRBJ1-2; D not resolved. Germline CDR1 SQVTM, CDR2 ANQGSEA. Trimming removed 7 bases at V and 3 bases at J, with 18 bases between. The CDR3 is made up of 14 amino acids. CDR3 bases: TGCAGCGCCTTGCCCGGTGGTGAGGACTATGGCTACACCTTC. It encodes CSALPGGEDYGYTF.

The chain uses TRBV7-8 and TRBJ1-2, with 9 bases identical to TRBD1. Per the germline V gene, CDR1 is SGHVS and CDR2 is FQNEAQ. The length of the CDR3 is 14 residues. V shed 5 bases, J shed 3 bases, and the junction held 4 bases outside the gene matches. The CDR3, as DNA: TGTGCCAGCAGCCGTAGGACAGGGGACTATGGCTACACCTTC. Residues: CASSRRTGDYGYTF.

This chain joins TRBV5-1 and TRBJ1-2; tentative D call: TRBD1 (5 bases). Germline-derived CDR1 and CDR2 are SGHRS and YFSETQ. Trimming removed 3 bases at V and 2 bases at J, with 20 bases between. This CDR3 is 17 amino acids long. The CDR3 DNA reads as TGCGCCAGCAGCTATGCCGTTCGGACACTAAAAAACTATGGCTACACCTTC. Encoded protein: CASSYAVRTLKNYGYTF.

The J gene is TRBJ2-5, the V gene TRBV11-3, with D possibly matching TRBD2 (6 bases). Germline values: CDR1 SGHNT, CDR2 YENEEA. Trimming took off 5 bases at V and 1 base at J, with 11 bases between the two ends. CDR3 length equals 14 residues. CDR3 in amino acids: CASSPPGGQETQYF. CDR3 sequence (DNA): TGTGCCAGCAGCCCACCCGGGGGCCAAGAGACCCAGTACTTC. The variable domain in full, with the rest retrieved from reference TRBV11-3 and TRBJ2-5, is EAGVVQSPRYKIIEKKQPVAFWCNPISGHNTLYWYLQNLGQGPELLIRYENEEAVDDSQLPKDRFSAERLKGVDSTLKIQPAELGDSAVYLCASSPPGGQETQYFGPGTRLLVL.

This rearrangement joins TRBV18 to TRBJ2-2; D not resolved. The germline V gene encodes CDR1 KGHSH and CDR2 LQKENI. CDR3 length: 14 residues. Trimming took off 3 bases at V and 0 bases at J, with 5 bases between the two ends. The CDR3 loop is CASSPYTNTGELFF. CDR3 coding DNA: TGTGCCAGCTCACCTTACACGAACACCGGGGAGCTGTTTTTT.

This clone was seen only once. The J gene is TRBJ1-5, the V gene TRBV6-5, with 7 bases aligning to TRBD1. The V and J ends lost 4 bases and 6 bases, in that order; junction bases with no gene match: 9. The germline V gene encodes CDR1 MNHEY and CDR2 SVGAGI. The CDR3 has 15 residues. For the CDR3, the DNA is TGTGCCAGCAGTTTACGGGACAGTCCAAGTCAGCCCCAGCATTTT. It encodes CASSLRDSPSQPQHF.